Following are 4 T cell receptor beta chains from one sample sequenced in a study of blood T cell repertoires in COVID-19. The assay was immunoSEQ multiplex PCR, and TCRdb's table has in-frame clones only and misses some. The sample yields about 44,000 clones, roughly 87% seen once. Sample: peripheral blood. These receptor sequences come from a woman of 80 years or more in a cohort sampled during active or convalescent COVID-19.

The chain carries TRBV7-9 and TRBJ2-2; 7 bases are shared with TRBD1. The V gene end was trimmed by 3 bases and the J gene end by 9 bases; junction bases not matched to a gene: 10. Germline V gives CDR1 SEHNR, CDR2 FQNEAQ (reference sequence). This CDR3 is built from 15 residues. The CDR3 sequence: CASSFRTGVSRELFF. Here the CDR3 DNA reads TGTGCCAGCAGCTTTCGTACAGGGGTGTCGCGGGAGCTGTTTTTT.

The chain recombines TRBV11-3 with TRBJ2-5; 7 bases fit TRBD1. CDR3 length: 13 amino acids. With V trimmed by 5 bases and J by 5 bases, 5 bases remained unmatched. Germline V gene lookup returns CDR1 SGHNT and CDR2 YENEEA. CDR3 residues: CASSQTGPETQYF. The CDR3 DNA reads TGTGCCAGCAGCCAGACAGGGCCGGAGACCCAGTACTTC.

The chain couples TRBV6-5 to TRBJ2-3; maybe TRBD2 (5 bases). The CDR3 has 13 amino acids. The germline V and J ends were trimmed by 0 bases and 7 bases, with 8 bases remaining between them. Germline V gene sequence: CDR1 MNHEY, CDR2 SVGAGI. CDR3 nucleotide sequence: TGTGCCAGCAGTTACTCGCCCGGGAATACGCAGTATTTT. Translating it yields CASSYSPGNTQYF.

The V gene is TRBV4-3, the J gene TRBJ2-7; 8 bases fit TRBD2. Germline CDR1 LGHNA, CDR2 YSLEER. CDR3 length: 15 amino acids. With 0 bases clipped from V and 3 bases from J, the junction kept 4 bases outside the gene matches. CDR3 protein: CASSQESGRFYEQYF. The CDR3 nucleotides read TGCGCCAGCAGCCAAGAAAGCGGGAGATTCTACGAGCAGTACTTC.